A selection of T cell receptor beta chains follows, all from one sample in a study of Ad26.COV2.S vaccination and SARS-CoV-2 variants. Assay used: immunoSEQ multiplex PCR; TCRdb lists only in-frame clones, some missing. The data show some 390,000 clones, with about nine tenths seen just once and around 1.8% held by the top ten. Sequences were derived from peripheral blood, sampled in a trial of Ad26.COV2.S vaccine versus placebo. These receptors were taken from a person aged 18 to 59 who received the Ad26.COV2.S COVID-19 vaccine or a placebo. The CDR3 runs from the conserved cysteine through the conserved F or W. The D gene is left open where the match is weak. For some rows the clone size is stated as once, few or many, or as a class when expanded; others skip it.

TRBV30,-,TRBJ2-7,-,TGTGCCTGGACCCGCCAACCGGCAGGGACCTACGAGCAGTACTTC,CAWTRQPAGTYEQYF
TRBV19,-,TRBJ1-1,-,TGTGCCAGTTCGGACATCCTGAACACTGAAGCTTTCTTT,CASSDILNTEAFF
TRBV5-1,-,TRBJ1-5,-,TGCGCCAGCAGCGCCGTTCCCCGGCAGCCCCAGCATTTT,CASSAVPRQPQHF
TRBV28,-,TRBJ1-4,-,TGTGCCAGCAGTTCAGGGTATGAAAAACTGTTTTTT,CASSSGYEKLFF
TRBV5-6,-,TRBJ1-3,-,TGTGCCAGCAGTTACACAGGAACCAACACCATATATTTT,CASSYTGTNTIYF
TRBV4-2,-,TRBJ2-5,-,TGTGCCAGCAGCCAAGATAAGTCGGGAAGTGAGACCCAGTACTTC,CASSQDKSGSETQYF
TRBV3-1/TRBV3-2,TRBD2,TRBJ2-7,-,TGTGCCAGCAGCCAATCAAGGACTAGCGGGAGCGGCTACGAGCAGTACTTC,CASSQSRTSGSGYEQYF
TRBV5-1,TRBD2,TRBJ2-7,-,TGCGCCAGCAGCTTGGGACTAGCGGGAGGGGGGACCTACGAGCAGTACTTC,CASSLGLAGGGTYEQYF
TRBV27,-,TRBJ2-1,once,TGTGCCAGCAGGGCCAGAACAGGACCCTACAATGAGCAGTTCTTC,CASRARTGPYNEQFF
TRBV2,-,TRBJ2-7,once,TGTGCCAGCACCACCTCGAGGGCCTCTGAGCAGTACTTC,CASTTSRASEQYF
TRBV3-1/TRBV3-2,-,TRBJ2-3,once,TGTGCCAGCAGCCAAGACAGCTTCCATACGCAGTATTTT,CASSQDSFHTQYF
TRBV12-3/TRBV12-4,-,TRBJ1-2,once,TGTGCCAGCAGCCTTAACAGGGATGGCTACACCTTC,CASSLNRDGYTF
TRBV5-6,-,TRBJ2-7,-,TGTGCCAGCAGCTCCGCCCCCAGGGGCGAGCAGTACTTC,CASSSAPRGEQYF
TRBV19,-,TRBJ2-1,-,TGTGCCAGTAGTATAGATCGCGGGGGCCCCAATGAGCAGTTCTTC,CASSIDRGGPNEQFF
TRBV6-1,-,TRBJ1-6,-,TGTGCCAGCAGTGAATCGCTCGGTCGAAATTCACCCCTCCACTTT,CASSESLGRNSPLHF
TRBV28,-,TRBJ1-2,-,TGTGCCAGCAGCAGGGCGCACTATGGCTACACCTTC,CASSRAHYGYTF
TRBV9,TRBD2,TRBJ2-1,-,TGTGCCAGCAGCGTAGGGGGAGGGGCTAGCGGGAGCGGTGAGCAGTTCTTC,CASSVGGGASGSGEQFF
TRBV20-1,-,TRBJ2-2,once,TGCAGTGCTAGTAGGGGGAGGGGTTCCGGGGAGCTGTTTTTT,CSASRGRGSGELFF
TRBV5-1,-,TRBJ1-6,-,TGCGCCAGCAGCTTGGATGGGGGTCCCCAATCACCCCTCCACTTT,CASSLDGGPQSPLHF
TRBV4-1,-,TRBJ2-3,-,TGCGCCAGCAGCCAAGAAGGACCGGGCACAGATACGCAGTATTTT,CASSQEGPGTDTQYF
TRBV20-1,-,TRBJ1-3,-,TGCAGTGCTAGTCAGAAAAACTCTGGAAACACCATATATTTT,CSASQKNSGNTIYF
TRBV11-2,-,TRBJ2-2,-,TGTGCCAGCAGCTTACGCTTCCAAGGGGCTATCGGGGAGCTGTTTTTT,CASSLRFQGAIGELFF
TRBV5-3,-,TRBJ1-2,-,TGTGCCAGAAGCTCCACCGGCCCTAACTATGGCTACACCTTC,CARSSTGPNYGYTF